One and the same sample provided the 20 T cell receptor beta chains below, sequenced in a study of blood T cell repertoires in COVID-19. The protocol was immunoSEQ multiplex PCR, while the TCRdb copy is restricted to in-frame clones and leaves out a portion. The table shows around 140,000 clones, with roughly 80% occurring only once. Source material: peripheral blood. These receptors were collected from a woman of 80 years or more with acute or convalescent COVID-19.

V is TRBV11-3 and J is TRBJ2-4; D perhaps matches TRBD2 (5 bases). Trimming pared 5 bases from V and 6 bases from J, leaving 20 bases between. The CDR3 extends over 16 amino acids. Germline V gene data show CDR1 as SGHNT and CDR2 as YENEEA. In nucleotides, the CDR3 is TGTGCCAGCAGCCCCGTCTCCCGGGGTCGGGGAAACATTCAGTACTTC. Protein: CASSPVSRGRGNIQYF.

This clone was counted a single time. The rearrangement joins TRBV3-1 (or the pseudogene TRBV3-2) to TRBJ2-2; the match to TRBD2 covers 8 bases. This CDR3 is built from 18 residues. Looked up from germline, CDR1 is LGHDT and CDR2 is YNNKEL (reference sequence). The V segment lost 4 bases and the J segment 3 bases; nucleotides outside the gene matches: 13. The CDR3 region has the DNA TGTGCCAGCAGCCTCGTTTGGACTAGCCGAGACTACACCGGGGAGCTGTTTTTT. It specifies CASSLVWTSRDYTGELFF.

The rearrangement joins TRBV7-9 to TRBJ2-5; D gene unclear. Germline values: CDR1 SEHNR, CDR2 FQNEAQ (reference sequence). This CDR3 is 16 amino acids long. V was trimmed by 5 bases and J by 1 base, leaving 17 bases between them. This CDR3 reads CASSLNPLDPQETQYF. The CDR3 DNA reads TGTGCCAGCAGCCTAAATCCCCTAGACCCCCAAGAGACCCAGTACTTC.

This chain uses TRBV4-1 with TRBJ1-6; D remains ambiguous. Trimming pared 3 bases from V and 5 bases from J, leaving 11 bases between. The CDR3 extends over 15 amino acids. CDR1 is MGHRA and CDR2 is YSYEKL in the germline V gene. The CDR3 protein is CASSQAHLDNSPLHF. The CDR3 nucleotides read TGCGCCAGCAGCCAGGCACACCTTGATAATTCACCCCTCCACTTT.

This clone was seen once. The J gene is TRBJ1-3, the V gene TRBV13; TRBD1 agrees at 10 bases. The germline V gene has CDR1 PRHDT and CDR2 FYEKMQ (reference sequence). This CDR3 region has 19 residues. J lost 0 bases, V lost 5 bases, and 13 bases had no gene match. The CDR3, as DNA: TGTGCCAGCAGCGCATATCCGGGACAGGGGTCTAGCTCTGGAAACACCATATATTTT. Amino acids: CASSAYPGQGSSSGNTIYF. The full variable domain, in which reference TRBV13 and TRBJ1-3 provide the parts outside the CDR3, is AAGVIQSPRHLIKEKRETATLKCYPIPRHDTVYWYQQGPGQDPQFLISFYEKMQSDKGSIPDRFSAQQFSDYHSELNMSSLELGDSALYFCASSAYPGQGSSSGNTIYFGEGSWLTVV.

The V call is TRBV5-1, the J call TRBJ2-1; TRBD2 agrees at 13 bases. Germline CDR1 is SGHRS and CDR2 is YFSETQ. The CDR3 is 15 residues long. Trimming cost V 4 bases and J 6 bases; bases outside gene matches: 4. CDR3 coding DNA: TGCGCCAGCAGCGTAACTAGCGGGAGGGCCAATGAGCAGTTCTTC. Encoded protein: CASSVTSGRANEQFF.

The CDR3 DNA sequence: TGTGCCAGCTCAACCCCCGGGAAGGGGAGGGATTCACCCCTCCACTTT. Its translation: CASSTPGKGRDSPLHF. This chain links TRBV18 with TRBJ1-6; possibly TRBD1 for D (5 bases). Germline lookup yields CDR1 KGHSH and CDR2 LQKENI. The CDR3 is 16 residues long. The V gene lost 5 bases and the J gene lost 8 bases, with 19 bases spanning the gap.

The rearrangement joins TRBV3-1 (or the pseudogene TRBV3-2) to TRBJ2-7; 12 bases agree with TRBD2. The V and J ends lost 0 bases and 0 bases, in that order; junction bases with no gene match: 6. From germline, CDR1 is LGHDT and CDR2 YNNKEL (reference sequence). This CDR3 spans 18 amino acids. The CDR3 DNA is TGTGCCAGCAGCCAAGAGTCCCTAGCGGGAGGGACCTCCTACGAGCAGTACTTC. Translation gives CASSQESLAGGTSYEQYF.

The V call is TRBV7-2, the J call TRBJ1-1; D is possibly TRBD1 (6 bases). V gave up 5 bases and J gave up 10 bases, with 14 bases separating them. The CDR3 length is 12 residues. Per germline, CDR1 SGHTA and CDR2 FQGNSA. The chain's CDR3 is CASSIGGRRAFF. DNA for the CDR3: TGTGCCAGCAGCATAGGGGGGCGTAGAGCTTTCTTT.

This rearrangement joins TRBV30 to TRBJ1-2, with unresolved D. The CDR3 length is 14 residues. The germline V and J ends were trimmed by 2 bases and 2 bases, with 12 bases remaining between them. Looked up from germline, CDR1 is GTSNPN and CDR2 is SVGIG (reference sequence). CDR3 in DNA: TGTGCCTGGAGTAGCCAGGCCATCAACTATGGCTACACCTTC. Amino acid sequence: CAWSSQAINYGYTF.

This chain links TRBV19 with TRBJ1-5; 7 bases match TRBD1. Germline CDR1 reads LNHDA; CDR2 reads SQIVND (reference sequence). The ends lost 4 bases at V and 2 bases at J; junction bases unmatched: 2. The CDR3 runs to 14 residues. For the CDR3, the DNA is TGTGCCAGTAGTACTACAGGGGGCAATCAGCCCCAGCATTTT. This sequence encodes CASSTTGGNQPQHF. The full variable domain, rest sourced from reference TRBV19 and TRBJ1-5, is DGGITQSPKYLFRKEGQNVTLSCEQNLNHDAMYWYRQDPGQGLRLIYYSQIVNDFQKGDIAEGYSVSREKKESFPLTVTSAQKNPTAFYLCASSTTGGNQPQHFGDGTRLSIL.

The genes are TRBV19 and TRBJ1-6; maybe TRBD1 (5 bases). V shed 10 bases and J shed 10 bases, with 20 bases lying between them. Germline V gene lookup returns CDR1 LNHDA and CDR2 SQIVND (reference sequence). The CDR3 spans 14 residues. CDR3 coding DNA: TGTGCCACCTCGGGCGGGGCTCCGACCTCACCCCTCCACTTT. Translation: CATSGGAPTSPLHF.

This clone turned up a few times. V is TRBV7-9 and J is TRBJ2-1; TRBD1 matches 8 bases. Unmatched junction bases numbered 5, after V lost 4 bases and J lost 6 bases. CDR3 size: 14 residues. Germline V lookup: CDR1 SEHNR, CDR2 FQNEAQ (reference sequence). The chain's CDR3 is CASSSSGTGNEQFF. The CDR3 coding sequence is TGTGCCAGCAGCTCCTCCGGGACAGGCAATGAGCAGTTCTTC.

The gene calls are TRBV7-2 and TRBJ2-1; 9 bases map to TRBD2. CDR3 length equals 15 residues. The ends lost 1 base at V and 7 bases at J; junction bases unmatched: 5. Germline V gene lookup returns CDR1 SGHTA and CDR2 FQGNSA. The CDR3 region is CASSLGGGAINEQFF. The CDR3 region has the DNA TGTGCCAGCAGCTTAGGCGGGGGGGCCATAAATGAGCAGTTCTTC.

The chain employs TRBV7-2 and TRBJ1-2; TRBD1 matches 7 bases. Germline V CDR1 and CDR2: SGHTA, FQGNSA. The CDR3 totals 15 residues. V lost 4 bases and J lost 4; bases outside the gene matches: 9. The CDR3 DNA reads TGTGCCAGCAGCTCCTACTCGACAGGGAGCTATGGCTACACCTTC. Encoded protein: CASSSYSTGSYGYTF.

The chain employs TRBV5-1 and TRBJ2-5, with D perhaps TRBD1 (6 bases). The CDR3 covers 13 residues. The ends were cut back, 2 bases at V and 3 bases at J, with 8 bases in the middle. Germline values: CDR1 SGHRS, CDR2 YFSETQ. In DNA form, the CDR3 reads TGCGCCAGCAGCTTACAGGGCGAAGAGACCCAGTACTTC. Its translation: CASSLQGEETQYF.

The chain couples TRBV9 to TRBJ2-1, with 11 nucleotides matching TRBD2. CDR3 length: 15 amino acids. Germline V gene lookup returns CDR1 SGDLS and CDR2 YYNGEE. V lost 0 bases and J lost 7; bases outside the gene matches: 3. For the CDR3, the DNA is TGTGCCAGCAGCGTAGAGACTAGCGGGAAGAATGAGCAGTTCTTC. It codes for CASSVETSGKNEQFF.

V gene TRBV18 combines with J gene TRBJ2-6, with a possible D match to TRBD1 (5 bases). Per germline, CDR1 KGHSH and CDR2 LQKENI. V shed 5 bases and J shed 0 bases, with 11 bases lying between them. The CDR3 has 16 residues. The CDR3 DNA reads TGTGCCAGCTCATGGCAGGGCGGCTCTGGGGCCAACGTCCTGACTTTC. This encodes CASSWQGGSGANVLTF.

This chain links TRBV7-9 with TRBJ1-1; 11 nucleotides agree with TRBD1. Trimming took 1 base from V and 1 from J; bases not matched to a gene: 5. This CDR3 is built from 17 residues. Germline V gene sequence: CDR1 SEHNR, CDR2 FQNEAQ (reference sequence). The CDR3 nucleotides read TGTGCCAGCAGCTTAGTCGGACAGGGGGCAAGGAACACTGAAGCTTTCTTT. Amino acid sequence: CASSLVGQGARNTEAFF.

The chain has TRBV9 and TRBJ2-7, with TRBD1 as a possible D gene (7 bases). This CDR3 has 16 amino acids. Germline CDR1 reads SGDLS; CDR2 reads YYNGEE. V lost 4 bases to trimming and J lost 7 bases, with 24 bases between them. CDR3 nucleotide sequence: TGTGCCAGCAGCCCAACTGGCAGGGGGGCCGTGGAAGAGCAGTACTTC. This gives the protein CASSPTGRGAVEEQYF.